This passage covers 10 T cell receptor beta chains from one sample sequenced in a study of blood T cell repertoires in COVID-19. Sequencing used immunoSEQ multiplex PCR; TCRdb keeps in-frame clones, though not all of them. There are about 170,000 clones in the sample; roughly four fifths occur only once, and approximately 12% lies in the top ten. Material for sequencing was PBMCs or T cells enriched from blood (not recorded which). The receptors originated from a middle-aged man who had recovered from COVID-19.

V usage is TRBV12-3 or TRBV12-4 and J usage is TRBJ1-6; D not certain. The germline V and J ends were trimmed by 3 bases and 6 bases, with 3 bases remaining between them. This CDR3 has 12 residues. The CDR3 is CASSFSNSPLHF. The CDR3 coding sequence is TGTGCCAGCAGTTTTAGTAATTCACCCCTCCACTTT.

This clone was observed a few times. The chain is built from TRBV27 and TRBJ1-4; TRBD1 matches 8 bases. This CDR3 region has 15 residues. Unmatched junction bases numbered 6, after V lost 5 bases and J lost 4 bases. Germline V lookup: CDR1 MNHEY, CDR2 SMNVEV (reference sequence). The CDR3 DNA is TGTGCCAGCAGTCCCGGACAGGGCTTTAATGAAAAACTGTTTTTT. Its protein product is CASSPGQGFNEKLFF. Complete variable domain (other parts from reference TRBV27 and TRBJ1-4): EAQVTQNPRYLITVTGKKLTVTCSQNMNHEYMSWYRQDPGLGLRQIYYSMNVEVTDKGDVPEGYKVSRKEKRNFPLILESPSPNQTSLYFCASSPGQGFNEKLFFGSGTQLSVL.

The gene calls are TRBV10-3 and TRBJ1-3; D call uncertain. The CDR3 spans 14 residues. Per the germline V gene, CDR1 is ENHRY and CDR2 is SYGVKD. V lost 10 bases, J lost 1 base, and 14 bases lay in between. The CDR3 DNA reads as TGTGCCACGGACGGGGTCGAGTCTGGAAACACCATATATTTT. As protein: CATDGVESGNTIYF.

This clone came up once. The J gene is TRBJ2-1, the V gene TRBV20-1; D is unresolved. Germline assignment: CDR1 DFQATT and CDR2 SNEGSKA (reference sequence). Trimming shortened V by 0 bases and J by 10 bases, and 7 bases separated the two germline ends. This CDR3 spans 11 amino acids. The CDR3 nucleotides read TGCAGTGCTAGAGATATCCCCGAGCAGTTCTTC. Its protein is CSARDIPEQFF.

This chain links TRBV12-3 or TRBV12-4 with TRBJ1-2; D perhaps matches TRBD1 (6 bases). V was trimmed by 7 bases and J by 5 bases, leaving 11 bases between them. The CDR3 is 12 amino acids. The CDR3 DNA is TGTGCCAGCACCACGGACAGTTATGGCTACACCTTC. Its protein product is CASTTDSYGYTF.

The rearrangement uses TRBV12-5 and TRBJ1-5; D is possibly TRBD1 (6 bases). V was shortened by 6 bases and J by 1 base, with 10 bases between the two germline ends. The CDR3 runs 14 residues. From germline, CDR1 is LGHNT and CDR2 FRNRAP. CDR3 sequence (DNA): TGTGCTAGTGGCCGGGACACCAGCAATCAGCCCCAGCATTTT. Amino acid sequence: CASGRDTSNQPQHF.

The chain combines TRBV10-3 with TRBJ1-2; a weak D match, TRBD1 (5 bases). This CDR3 contains 13 residues. V lost 11 bases and J 6 bases, leaving 19 bases between the germline ends. CDR1 and CDR2 (germline): ENHRY, SYGVKD. The DNA of the CDR3 is TGTGCCGCAACGGGGGAGGGTAAGAATGGCTACACCTTC. Residues: CAATGEGKNGYTF.

The chain joins TRBV18 to TRBJ1-2; D gene uncertain. The germline V gene encodes CDR1 KGHSH and CDR2 LQKENI. Trimming pared 1 base from V and 7 bases from J, leaving 13 bases between. CDR3 length equals 14 residues. The chain's CDR3 is CASSPQKSRPGYTF. The CDR3 DNA reads as TGTGCCAGCTCACCACAGAAATCGAGGCCTGGCTACACCTTC.

The J gene is TRBJ1-1, the V gene TRBV28; D is unresolved. The CDR3 length is 15 residues. V dropped 2 bases and J dropped 2 bases, with 12 bases sitting between them. CDR1 MDHEN and CDR2 SYDVKM come from the germline V gene. Here the CDR3 DNA reads TGTGCCAGCAGTTTAAACGGGGTAAAAAACACTGAAGCTTTCTTT. Amino acid sequence: CASSLNGVKNTEAFF.

This chain links TRBV5-6 with TRBJ1-5, with D tentatively TRBD1 (6 bases). Germline V gives CDR1 SGHDT, CDR2 YYEEEE. Trimming removed 4 bases from V and 2 bases from J, with 16 bases in between. CDR3 length equals 16 residues. The CDR3 reads CASSTRGNRGNQPQHF. DNA for the CDR3: TGTGCCAGCAGCACCAGGGGCAATCGCGGCAATCAGCCCCAGCATTTT.